These 3 T cell receptor beta chains came from one sample sequenced in a study of T cells expressing NK-cell markers. TCRdb reprocessed the 5' RACE reads and stores each CDR3 protein as one record, lacking DNA. In total, the table holds 200,000 to 300,000 distinct CDR3 sequences. Sequenced input: blood T cells: a sorted CD56 or NKG2C T cell subset, CD4+ or CD8+ T cells, or bulk PBMC T cells (not recorded which). Receptor source: a man aged 18 to 29 in good health.

The rearrangement links TRBV6-2 or TRBV6-3 to TRBJ2-7; TCRdb designates TRBD2, a call that cannot be tested without DNA. The CDR3 loop spans 13 amino acids. Germline lookup yields CDR1 MNHEY and CDR2 SVGEGT. CDR3 sequence: CASSQRAFYEQYF.

The chain uses TRBV20-1 and TRBJ2-1; absent DNA, TCRdb's TRBD2 call cannot be checked. This CDR3 has 15 amino acids. From germline, CDR1 is DFQATT and CDR2 SNEGSKA (reference sequence). This chain's CDR3 is CSARDQAAYHNEQFF.

CDR3 residues: CAISEMAGGYNEQFF. The rearrangement links TRBV10-3 to TRBJ2-1; TCRdb reports TRBD2, a call that lacks DNA to check it against. The CDR3 has 15 amino acids. Germline-derived CDR1 and CDR2 are ENHRY and SYGVKD.